The clone carrying this TCR beta chain turned up a few times. The J segment lost 4 bases and the V segment lost 4 bases, leaving 11 bases of the junction unmatched. CDR1 and CDR2 from the germline V gene are SGHRS and YFSETQ. CDR3 length equals 17 residues. This sample was taken from a study of graft-versus-host responses after intestinal transplantation. Across the study: Transplants given to recipients were multivisceral, liver-intestinal, or isolated intestinal. Anti-thymocyte globulin was used for induction in all recipients, who then took tacrolimus and steroids for two to four years. The study's findings and limits: GvH clones were identified in recipient marrow, with some first appearing in ileum or blood.

Using immunoSEQ multiplex PCR, the repertoire was profiled, and TCRdb retains in-frame clones only, with some absent. The sample has fewer than 25,000 clones, around 56% seen once; the top ten hold 0.95% to 1.1%. Irradiated, violet-dye-labeled stimulator cells, about 200,000 in number, were plated with about 200,000 CFSE-labeled responder cells. Sequenced material: alloreactive CD4+ T cells from a mixed lymphocyte reaction culture, taken before intestinal transplant. Stated subset: CFSE-low proliferating T cells sorted from roughly six-day pre-transplant mixed lymphocyte reaction (GvH or HvG direction). V and J are TRBV5-1 and TRBJ1-4; 9 positions agree with TRBD1. This clonotype was sampled from a human patient who received an intestinal transplant. CDR3 protein: CASSGGTGPGLNEKLFF. The CDR3 DNA is TGCGCCAGCAGCGGAGGGACAGGGCCCGGGCTTAATGAAAAACTGTTTTTT.